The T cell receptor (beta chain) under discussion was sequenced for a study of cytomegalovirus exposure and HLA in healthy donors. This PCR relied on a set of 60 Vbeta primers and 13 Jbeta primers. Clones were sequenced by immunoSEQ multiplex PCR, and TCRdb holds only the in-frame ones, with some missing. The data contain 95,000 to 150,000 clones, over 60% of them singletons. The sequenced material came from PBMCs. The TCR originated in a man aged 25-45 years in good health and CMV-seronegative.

The CDR3 reads CASSYLMGASYNEQFF. CDR3 sequence (DNA): TGTGCCAGCTCGTACTTAATGGGGGCCTCCTACAATGAGCAGTTCTTC. This rearrangement joins TRBV18 to TRBJ2-1, with D possibly matching TRBD1 (6 bases). Germline CDR1 is KGHSH and CDR2 is LQKENI. The length of the CDR3 is 16 residues. V was trimmed by 6 bases and J by 0 bases, leaving 15 bases between them.